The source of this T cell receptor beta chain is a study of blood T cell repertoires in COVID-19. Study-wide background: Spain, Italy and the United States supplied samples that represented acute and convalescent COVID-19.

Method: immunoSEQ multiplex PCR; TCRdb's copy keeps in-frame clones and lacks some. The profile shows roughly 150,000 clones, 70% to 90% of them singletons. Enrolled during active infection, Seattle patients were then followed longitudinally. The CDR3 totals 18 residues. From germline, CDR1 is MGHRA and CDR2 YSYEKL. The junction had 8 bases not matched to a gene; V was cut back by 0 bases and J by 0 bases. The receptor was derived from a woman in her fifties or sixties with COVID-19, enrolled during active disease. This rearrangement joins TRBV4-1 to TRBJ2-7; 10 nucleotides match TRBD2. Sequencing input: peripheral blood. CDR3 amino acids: CASSQDLSGGANSYEQYF. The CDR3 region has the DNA TGCGCCAGCAGCCAAGATTTGAGCGGGGGGGCCAACTCCTACGAGCAGTACTTC.